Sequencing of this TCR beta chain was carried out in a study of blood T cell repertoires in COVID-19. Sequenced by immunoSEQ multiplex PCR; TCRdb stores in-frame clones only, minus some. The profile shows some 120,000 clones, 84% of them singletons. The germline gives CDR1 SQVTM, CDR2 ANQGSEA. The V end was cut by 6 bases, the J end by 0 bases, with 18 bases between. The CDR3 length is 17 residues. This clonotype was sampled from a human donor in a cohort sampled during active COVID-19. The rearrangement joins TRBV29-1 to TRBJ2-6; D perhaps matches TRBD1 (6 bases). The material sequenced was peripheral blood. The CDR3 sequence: CSVEHRTDSSGANVLTF. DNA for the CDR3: TGCAGCGTCGAACATAGGACAGACTCCTCTGGGGCCAACGTCCTGACTTTC.